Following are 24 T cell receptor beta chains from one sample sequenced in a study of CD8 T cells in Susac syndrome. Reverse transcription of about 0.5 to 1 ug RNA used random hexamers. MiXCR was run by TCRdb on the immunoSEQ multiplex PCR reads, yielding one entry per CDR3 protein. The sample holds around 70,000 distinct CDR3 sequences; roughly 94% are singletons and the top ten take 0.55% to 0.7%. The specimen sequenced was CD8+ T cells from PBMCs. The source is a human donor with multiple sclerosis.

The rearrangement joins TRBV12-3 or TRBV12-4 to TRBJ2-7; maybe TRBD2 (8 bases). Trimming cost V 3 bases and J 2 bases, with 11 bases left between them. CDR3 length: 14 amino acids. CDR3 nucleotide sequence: TGTGCCAGCAGTTTTAGCGGGACAGCCTACGAGCAGTACTTC. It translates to CASSFSGTAYEQYF.

CDR3 amino acids: CASSVAGEGRDEQYF. As DNA, the CDR3 is TGTGCCAGCAGCGTAGCGGGAGAGGGACGGGACGAGCAGTACTTC. The chain combines TRBV13 with TRBJ2-7; 9 bases agree with TRBD2. This CDR3 contains 15 residues. Trimming cost V 5 bases and J 5 bases; bases outside gene matches: 10. Germline CDR1 PRHDT, CDR2 FYEKMQ (reference sequence).

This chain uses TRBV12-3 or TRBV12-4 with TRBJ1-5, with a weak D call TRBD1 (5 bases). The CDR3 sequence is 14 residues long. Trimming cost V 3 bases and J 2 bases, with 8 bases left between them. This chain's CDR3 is CASSFKTGNQPQHF. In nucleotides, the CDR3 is TGTGCCAGCAGTTTCAAGACAGGCAATCAGCCCCAGCATTTT.

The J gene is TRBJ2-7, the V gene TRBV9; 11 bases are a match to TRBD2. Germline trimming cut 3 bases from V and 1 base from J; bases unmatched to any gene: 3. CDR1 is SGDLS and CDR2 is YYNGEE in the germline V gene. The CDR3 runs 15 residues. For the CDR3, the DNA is TGTGCCAGCAGCGCGGGACTAGCGGATTCCTACGAGCAGTACTTC. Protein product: CASSAGLADSYEQYF.

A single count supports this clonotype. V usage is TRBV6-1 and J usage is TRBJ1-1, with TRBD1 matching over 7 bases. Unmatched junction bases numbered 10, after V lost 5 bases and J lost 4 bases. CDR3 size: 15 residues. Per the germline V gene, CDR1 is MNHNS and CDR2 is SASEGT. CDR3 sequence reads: CASSPTEGAGTEAFF. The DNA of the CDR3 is TGTGCCAGCAGTCCAACAGAGGGGGCTGGCACTGAAGCTTTCTTT.

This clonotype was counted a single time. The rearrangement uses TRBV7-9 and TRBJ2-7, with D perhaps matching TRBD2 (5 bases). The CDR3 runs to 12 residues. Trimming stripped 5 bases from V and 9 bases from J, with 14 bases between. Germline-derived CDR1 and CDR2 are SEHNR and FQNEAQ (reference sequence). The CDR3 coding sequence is TGTGCCAGCAGCCCGGACGGGGTGGCGCAGTACTTC. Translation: CASSPDGVAQYF. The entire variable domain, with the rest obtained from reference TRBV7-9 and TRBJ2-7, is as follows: DTGVSQNPRHKITKRGQNVTFRCDPISEHNRLYWYRQTLGQGPEFLTYFQNEAQLEKSRLLSDRFSAERPKGSFSTLEIQRTEQGDSAMYLCASSPDGVAQYFGPGTRLTVT.

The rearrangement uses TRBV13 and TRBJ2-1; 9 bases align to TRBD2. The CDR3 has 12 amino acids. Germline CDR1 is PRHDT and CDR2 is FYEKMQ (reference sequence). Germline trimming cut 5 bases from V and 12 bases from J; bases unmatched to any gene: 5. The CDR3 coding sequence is TGTGCCAGCAGCCCAGCGGGAGGTCCGCAGTTCTTC. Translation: CASSPAGGPQFF.

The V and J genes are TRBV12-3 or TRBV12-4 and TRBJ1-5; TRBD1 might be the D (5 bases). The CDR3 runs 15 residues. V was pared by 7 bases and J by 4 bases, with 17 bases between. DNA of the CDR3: TGTGCCAGCACCACCGGGACTGGTAGTAATCAGCCCCAGCATTTT. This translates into CASTTGTGSNQPQHF.

DNA for the CDR3: TGTGCCTGGAGTGTACAAGGGATTAATCAGCCCCAGCATTTT. Protein sequence: CAWSVQGINQPQHF. The genes are TRBV30 and TRBJ1-5; D not certain. The V gene lost 0 bases and the J gene lost 4 bases, with 10 bases spanning the gap. Per germline, CDR1 GTSNPN and CDR2 SVGIG (reference sequence). This CDR3 is built from 14 residues. The entire variable domain, with the rest obtained from reference TRBV30 and TRBJ1-5, is as follows: SQTIHQWPATLVQPVGSPLSLECTVEGTSNPNLYWYRQAAGRGLQLLFYSVGIGQISSEVPQNLSASRPQDRQFILSSKKLLLSDSGFYLCAWSVQGINQPQHFGDGTRLSIL.

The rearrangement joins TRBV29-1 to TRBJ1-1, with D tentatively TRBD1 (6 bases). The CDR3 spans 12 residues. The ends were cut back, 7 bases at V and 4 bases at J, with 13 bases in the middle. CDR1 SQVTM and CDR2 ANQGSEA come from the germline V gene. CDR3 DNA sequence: TGCAGCGGAGGGGGACTAAGCACTGAAGCTTTCTTT. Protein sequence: CSGGGLSTEAFF.

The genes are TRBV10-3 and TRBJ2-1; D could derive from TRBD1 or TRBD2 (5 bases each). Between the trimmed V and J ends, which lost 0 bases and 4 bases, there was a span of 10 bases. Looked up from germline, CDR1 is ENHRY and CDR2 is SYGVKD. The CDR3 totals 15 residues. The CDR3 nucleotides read TGTGCCATCAGTGAGTCCCGGGACGATTACAATGAGCAGTTCTTC. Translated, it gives CAISESRDDYNEQFF.

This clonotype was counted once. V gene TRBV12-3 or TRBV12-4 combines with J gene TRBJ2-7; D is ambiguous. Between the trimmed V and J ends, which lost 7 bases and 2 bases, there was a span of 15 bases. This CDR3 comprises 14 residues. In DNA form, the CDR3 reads TGTGCCAGCATTGGCCCGACCCAACCCTACGAGCAGTACTTC. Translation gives CASIGPTQPYEQYF.

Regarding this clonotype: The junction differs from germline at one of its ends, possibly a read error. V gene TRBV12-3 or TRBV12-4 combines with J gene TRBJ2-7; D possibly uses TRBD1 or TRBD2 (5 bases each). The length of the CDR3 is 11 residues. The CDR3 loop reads CASSLGGSMSF. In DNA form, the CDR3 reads TGTGCCAGCAGTTTAGGGGGGTCCATGTCCTTC.

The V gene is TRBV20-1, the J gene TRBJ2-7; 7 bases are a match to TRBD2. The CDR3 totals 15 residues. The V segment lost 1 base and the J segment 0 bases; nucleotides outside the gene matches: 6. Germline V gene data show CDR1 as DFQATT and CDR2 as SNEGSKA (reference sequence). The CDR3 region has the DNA TGCAGTGCTAGAGCCGCTAGCGGCAGCTCCTACGAGCAGTACTTC. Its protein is CSARAASGSSYEQYF.

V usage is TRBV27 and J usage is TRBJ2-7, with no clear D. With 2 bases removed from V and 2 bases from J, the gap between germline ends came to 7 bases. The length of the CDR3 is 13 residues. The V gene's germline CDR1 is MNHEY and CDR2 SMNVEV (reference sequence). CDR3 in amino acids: CASSLHITYEQYF. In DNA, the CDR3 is TGTGCCAGCAGTTTACACATAACCTACGAGCAGTACTTC.

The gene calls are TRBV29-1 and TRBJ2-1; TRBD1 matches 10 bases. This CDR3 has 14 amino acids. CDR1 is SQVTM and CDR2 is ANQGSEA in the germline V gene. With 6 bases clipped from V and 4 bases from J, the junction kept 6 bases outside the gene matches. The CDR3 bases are TGCAGCGTCGCGGGACAGGGGTCATACAATGAGCAGTTCTTC. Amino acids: CSVAGQGSYNEQFF.

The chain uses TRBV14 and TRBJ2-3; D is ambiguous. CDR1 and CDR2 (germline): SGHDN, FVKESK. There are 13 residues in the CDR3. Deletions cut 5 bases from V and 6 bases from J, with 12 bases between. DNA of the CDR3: TGTGCCAGCAGCTATGTGATTTCGGATACGCAGTATTTT. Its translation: CASSYVISDTQYF.

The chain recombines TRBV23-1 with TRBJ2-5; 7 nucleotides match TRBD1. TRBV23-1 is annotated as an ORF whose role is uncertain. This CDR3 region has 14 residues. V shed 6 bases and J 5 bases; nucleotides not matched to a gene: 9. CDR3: CASSPTGRWETQYF. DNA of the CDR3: TGCGCCAGCAGCCCGACAGGGCGGTGGGAGACCCAGTACTTC.

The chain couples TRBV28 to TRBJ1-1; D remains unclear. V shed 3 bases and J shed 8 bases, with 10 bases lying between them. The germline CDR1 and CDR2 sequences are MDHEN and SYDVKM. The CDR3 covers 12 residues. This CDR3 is CASSLDGNEAFF. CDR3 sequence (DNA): TGTGCCAGCAGTTTGGACGGCAACGAAGCTTTCTTT.

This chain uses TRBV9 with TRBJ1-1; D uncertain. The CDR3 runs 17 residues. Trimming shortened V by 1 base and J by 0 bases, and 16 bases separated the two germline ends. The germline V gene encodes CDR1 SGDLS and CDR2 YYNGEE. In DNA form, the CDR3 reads TGTGCCAGCAGCGTAATTTCCACAGTTAGCATGAACACTGAAGCTTTCTTT. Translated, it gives CASSVISTVSMNTEAFF. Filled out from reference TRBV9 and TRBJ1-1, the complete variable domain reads DSGVTQTPKHLITATGQRVTLRCSPRSGDLSVYWYQQSLDQGLQFLIQYYNGEERAKGNILERFSAQQFPDLHSELNLSSLELGDSALYFCASSVISTVSMNTEAFFGQGTRLTVV.

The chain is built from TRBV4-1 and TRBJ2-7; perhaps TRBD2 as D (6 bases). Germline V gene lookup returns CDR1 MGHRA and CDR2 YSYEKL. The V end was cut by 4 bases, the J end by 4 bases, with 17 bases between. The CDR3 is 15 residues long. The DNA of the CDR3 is TGCGCCAGCAGCCCCTGGGACGGGGGTGCATACGAGCAGTACTTC. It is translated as CASSPWDGGAYEQYF.

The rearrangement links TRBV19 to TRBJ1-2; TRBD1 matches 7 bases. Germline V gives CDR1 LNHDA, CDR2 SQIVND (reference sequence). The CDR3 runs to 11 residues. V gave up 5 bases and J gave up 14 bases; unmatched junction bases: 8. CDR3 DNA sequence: TGTGCCAGTAGTCTCGGACAGGTTGGGACCTTC. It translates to CASSLGQVGTF.

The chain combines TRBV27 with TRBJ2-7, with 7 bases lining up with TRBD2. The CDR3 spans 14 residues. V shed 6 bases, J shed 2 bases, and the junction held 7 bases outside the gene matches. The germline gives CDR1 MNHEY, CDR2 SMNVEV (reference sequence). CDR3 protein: CASRAGTTPYEQYF. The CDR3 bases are TGTGCCAGCAGAGCCGGGACTACCCCCTACGAGCAGTACTTC.

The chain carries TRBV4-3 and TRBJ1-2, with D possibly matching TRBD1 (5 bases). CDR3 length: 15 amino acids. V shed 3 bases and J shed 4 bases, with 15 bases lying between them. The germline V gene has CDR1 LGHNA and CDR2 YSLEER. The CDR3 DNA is TGCGCCAGCAGCCAGTACACCGGGACTGGCTATGGCTACACCTTC. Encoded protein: CASSQYTGTGYGYTF.